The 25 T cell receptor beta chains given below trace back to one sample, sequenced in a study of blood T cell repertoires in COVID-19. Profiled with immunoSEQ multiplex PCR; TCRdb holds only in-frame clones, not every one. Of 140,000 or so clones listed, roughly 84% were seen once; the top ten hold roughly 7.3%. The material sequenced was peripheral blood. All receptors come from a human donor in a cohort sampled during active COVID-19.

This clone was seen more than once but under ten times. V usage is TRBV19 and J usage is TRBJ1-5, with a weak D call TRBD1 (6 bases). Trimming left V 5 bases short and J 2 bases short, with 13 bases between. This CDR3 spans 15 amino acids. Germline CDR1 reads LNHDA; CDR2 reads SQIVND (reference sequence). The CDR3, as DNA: TGTGCCAGTAGTCCACAGGGCACAGGCAATCAGCCCCAGCATTTT. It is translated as CASSPQGTGNQPQHF.

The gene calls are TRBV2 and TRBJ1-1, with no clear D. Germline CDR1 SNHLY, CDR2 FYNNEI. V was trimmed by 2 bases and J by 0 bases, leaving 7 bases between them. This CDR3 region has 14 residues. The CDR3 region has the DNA TGTGCCAGCAGTGAAACGAGGGTGAACACTGAAGCTTTCTTT. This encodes CASSETRVNTEAFF.

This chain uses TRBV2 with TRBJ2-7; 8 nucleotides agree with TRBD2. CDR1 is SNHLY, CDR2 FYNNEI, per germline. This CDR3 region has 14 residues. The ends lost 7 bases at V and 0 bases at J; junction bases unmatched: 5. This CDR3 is CASIREGYSYEQYF. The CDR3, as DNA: TGTGCCAGCATCCGGGAGGGATACTCCTACGAGCAGTACTTC.

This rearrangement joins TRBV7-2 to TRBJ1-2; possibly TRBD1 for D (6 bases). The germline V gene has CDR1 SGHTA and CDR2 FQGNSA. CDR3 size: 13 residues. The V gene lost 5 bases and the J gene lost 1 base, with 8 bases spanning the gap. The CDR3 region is CASSVQGNYGYTF. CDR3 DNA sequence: TGTGCCAGCAGCGTACAGGGTAACTATGGCTACACCTTC.

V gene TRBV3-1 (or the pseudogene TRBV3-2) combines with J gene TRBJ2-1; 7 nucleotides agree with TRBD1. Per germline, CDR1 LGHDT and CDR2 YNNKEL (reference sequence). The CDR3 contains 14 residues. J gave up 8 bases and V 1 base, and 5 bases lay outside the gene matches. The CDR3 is CASSQGGTVDEQFF. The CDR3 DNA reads TGTGCCAGCAGCCAAGGAGGGACAGTCGATGAGCAGTTCTTC.

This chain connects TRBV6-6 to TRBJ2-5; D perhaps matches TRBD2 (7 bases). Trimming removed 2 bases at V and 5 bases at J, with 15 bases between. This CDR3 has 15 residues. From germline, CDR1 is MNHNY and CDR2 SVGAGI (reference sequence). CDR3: CASSYPSGRGETQYF. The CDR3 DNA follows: TGTGCCAGCAGTTACCCTTCAGGGAGGGGGGAGACCCAGTACTTC.

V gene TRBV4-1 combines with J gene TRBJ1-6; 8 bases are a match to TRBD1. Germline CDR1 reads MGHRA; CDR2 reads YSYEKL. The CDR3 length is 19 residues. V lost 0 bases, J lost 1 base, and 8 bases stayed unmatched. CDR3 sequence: CASSQDPGQGFSYNSPLHF. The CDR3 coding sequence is TGCGCCAGCAGCCAAGATCCCGGACAGGGATTTTCCTATAATTCACCCCTCCACTTT.

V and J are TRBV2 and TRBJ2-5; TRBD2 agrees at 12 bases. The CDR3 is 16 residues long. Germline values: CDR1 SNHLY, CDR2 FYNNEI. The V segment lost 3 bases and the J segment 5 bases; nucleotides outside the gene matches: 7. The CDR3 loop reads CASSETSGGNRETQYF. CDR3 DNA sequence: TGTGCCAGCAGTGAGACTAGCGGGGGTAACCGGGAGACCCAGTACTTC.

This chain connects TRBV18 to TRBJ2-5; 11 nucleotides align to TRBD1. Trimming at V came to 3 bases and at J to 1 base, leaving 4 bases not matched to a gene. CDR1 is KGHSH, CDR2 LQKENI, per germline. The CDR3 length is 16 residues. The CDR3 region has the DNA TGTGCCAGCTCACCGCTCGGACAGGGGGCCCAAGAGACCCAGTACTTC. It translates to CASSPLGQGAQETQYF.

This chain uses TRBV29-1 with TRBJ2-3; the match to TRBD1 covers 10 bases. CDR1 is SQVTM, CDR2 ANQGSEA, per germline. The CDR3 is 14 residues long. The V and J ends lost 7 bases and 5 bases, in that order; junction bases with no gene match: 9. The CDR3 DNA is TGCAGCGGGAGTTGGACAGGGGGGGTAGATACGCAGTATTTT. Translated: CSGSWTGGVDTQYF.

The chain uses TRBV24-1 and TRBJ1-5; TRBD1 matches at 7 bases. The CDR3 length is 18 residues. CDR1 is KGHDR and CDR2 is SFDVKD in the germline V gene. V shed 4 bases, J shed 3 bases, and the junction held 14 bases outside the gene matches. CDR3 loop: CATSDTKQGPGLNQPQHF. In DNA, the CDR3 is TGTGCCACCAGTGACACGAAACAGGGGCCCGGTCTCAATCAGCCCCAGCATTTT.

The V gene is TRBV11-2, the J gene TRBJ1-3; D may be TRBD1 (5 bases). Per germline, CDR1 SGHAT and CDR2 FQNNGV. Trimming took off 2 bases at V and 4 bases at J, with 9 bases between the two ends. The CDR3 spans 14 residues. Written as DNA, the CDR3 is TGTGCCAGCAGCTTAAGGACACACGGAAACACCATATATTTT. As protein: CASSLRTHGNTIYF.

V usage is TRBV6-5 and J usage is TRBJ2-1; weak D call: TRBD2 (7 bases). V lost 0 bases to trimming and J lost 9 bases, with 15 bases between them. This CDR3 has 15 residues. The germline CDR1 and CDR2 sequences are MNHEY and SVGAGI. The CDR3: CASSYSRRGGFEQFF. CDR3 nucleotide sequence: TGTGCCAGCAGTTACTCCCGAAGGGGGGGGTTTGAGCAGTTCTTC.

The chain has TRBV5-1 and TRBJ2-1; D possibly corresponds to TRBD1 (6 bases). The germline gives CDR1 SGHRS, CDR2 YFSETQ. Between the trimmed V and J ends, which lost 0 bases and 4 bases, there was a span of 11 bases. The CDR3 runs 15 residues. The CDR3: CASSLAGTPYNEQFF. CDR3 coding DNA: TGCGCCAGCAGCTTGGCCGGGACACCTTACAATGAGCAGTTCTTC.

The CDR3 region has the DNA TGTGCCAGCAGCGACCTAGCGGGGGCGGATGAGCAGTTCTTC. This codes for CASSDLAGADEQFF. The V gene is TRBV6-2 or TRBV6-3, the J gene TRBJ2-1, with TRBD2 identical over 10 bases. Per the germline V gene, CDR1 is MNHEY and CDR2 is SVGEGT. This CDR3 has 14 amino acids. The ends lost 6 bases at V and 8 bases at J; junction bases unmatched: 7.

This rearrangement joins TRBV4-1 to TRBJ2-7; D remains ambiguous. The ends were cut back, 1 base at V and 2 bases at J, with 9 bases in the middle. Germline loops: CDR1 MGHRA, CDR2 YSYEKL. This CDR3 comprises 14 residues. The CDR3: CASSQGLQTYEQYF. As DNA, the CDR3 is TGCGCCAGCAGCCAAGGTTTACAGACCTACGAGCAGTACTTC.

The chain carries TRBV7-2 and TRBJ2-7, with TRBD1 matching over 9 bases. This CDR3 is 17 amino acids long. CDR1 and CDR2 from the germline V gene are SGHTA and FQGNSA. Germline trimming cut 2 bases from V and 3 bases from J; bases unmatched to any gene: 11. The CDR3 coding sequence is TGTGCCAGCAGCTTACAAAAGACAGGGGGATTTTTCTACGAGCAGTACTTC. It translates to CASSLQKTGGFFYEQYF.

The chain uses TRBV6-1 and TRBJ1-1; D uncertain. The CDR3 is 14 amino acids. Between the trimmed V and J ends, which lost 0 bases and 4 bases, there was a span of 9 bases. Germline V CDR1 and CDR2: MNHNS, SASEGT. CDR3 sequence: CASSEAGGSTEAFF. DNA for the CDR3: TGTGCCAGCAGTGAAGCTGGAGGGAGCACTGAAGCTTTCTTT.

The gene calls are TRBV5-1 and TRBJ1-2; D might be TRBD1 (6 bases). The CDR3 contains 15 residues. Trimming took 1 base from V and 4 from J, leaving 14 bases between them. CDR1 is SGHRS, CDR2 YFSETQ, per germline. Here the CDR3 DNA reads TGCGCCAGCAGCTTGACCCCGACAGGCCCCTATGGCTACACCTTC. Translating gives CASSLTPTGPYGYTF.

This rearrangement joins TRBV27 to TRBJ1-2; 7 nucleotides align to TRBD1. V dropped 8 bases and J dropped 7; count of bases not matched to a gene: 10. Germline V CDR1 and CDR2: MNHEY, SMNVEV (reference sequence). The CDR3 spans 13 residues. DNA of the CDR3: TGTGCCAGCCGTTCGAGGGGGCGGAGTGGCTACACCTTC. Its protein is CASRSRGRSGYTF.

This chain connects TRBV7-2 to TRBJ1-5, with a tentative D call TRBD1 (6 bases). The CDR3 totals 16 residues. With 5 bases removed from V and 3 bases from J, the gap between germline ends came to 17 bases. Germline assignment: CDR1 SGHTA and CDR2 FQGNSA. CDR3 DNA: TGTGCCAGCAGCCCGTATGGGGGGGGCTCCAATCAGCCCCAGCATTTT. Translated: CASSPYGGGSNQPQHF.

CDR3 DNA: TGCGCCAGCCAGAGACAGTCCTACGAGCAGTACTTC. Its protein is CASQRQSYEQYF. The rearrangement links TRBV10-2 to TRBJ2-7; tentatively, D is TRBD1 (5 bases). The V and J ends lost 8 bases and 1 base respectively, with 9 bases between them. Germline assignment: CDR1 WSHSY and CDR2 SAAADI. The CDR3 extends over 12 amino acids.

The CDR3 reads CASKKRVMIPDTQYF. The CDR3 nucleotides read TGTGCCAGCAAGAAACGCGTGATGATCCCAGATACGCAGTATTTT. The rearrangement links TRBV28 to TRBJ2-3, with D hard to call. Trimming cost V 7 bases and J 4 bases, with 18 bases left between them. The CDR3 length is 15 residues. Germline CDR1 is MDHEN and CDR2 is SYDVKM.

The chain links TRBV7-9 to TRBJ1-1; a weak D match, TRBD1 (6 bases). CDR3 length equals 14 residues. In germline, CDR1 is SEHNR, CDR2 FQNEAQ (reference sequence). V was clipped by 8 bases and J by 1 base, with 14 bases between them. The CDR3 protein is CASEVRGANTEAFF. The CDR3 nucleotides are TGTGCCAGCGAAGTCAGGGGCGCGAACACTGAAGCTTTCTTT. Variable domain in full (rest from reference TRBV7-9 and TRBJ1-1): DTGVSQNPRHKITKRGQNVTFRCDPISEHNRLYWYRQTLGQGPEFLTYFQNEAQLEKSRLLSDRFSAERPKGSFSTLEIQRTEQGDSAMYLCASEVRGANTEAFFGQGTRLTVV.

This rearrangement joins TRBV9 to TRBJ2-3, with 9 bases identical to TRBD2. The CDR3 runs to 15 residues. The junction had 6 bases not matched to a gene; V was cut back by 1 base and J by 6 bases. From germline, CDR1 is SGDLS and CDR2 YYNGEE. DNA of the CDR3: TGTGCCAGCAGCGTATTGCGGGGGGGCCAGGATACGCAGTATTTT. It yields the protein CASSVLRGGQDTQYF.